This T cell receptor beta chain is drawn from a study of spatial heterogeneity in lung cancer (dated by TCRdb to the late 2010s). With respect to the entire study: Beta-chain transcripts were consistently detected in greater numbers than alpha-chain transcripts, which likely reflected higher beta-chain transcript abundance. Nonsynonymous mutation counts, determined by whole-exome sequencing of tumor tissue, were related to TCR repertoire features. At surgery, both alpha and beta chains were TCR-sequenced in fewer than 250 tumor regions, approximately 64 matched nontumor lung samples and over 50 PBMC samples. In the raw uncorrected reads, each unique combination of TCR and UMI appeared on average more than ten times. TCR alpha and beta repertoires were quantitatively compared across multiple tumor regions, matched nontumor lung and blood in non-small cell lung cancer.

The label giving this sample's time point can be read as: sample taken at primary tumor resection. TCR sequencing used whole RNA extracted from tumor and nontumor lung tissue, or from cryopreserved PBMC samples, without cell sorting. Samples were obtained from about 75 patients with early-stage, untreated non-small cell lung cancer from the lung TRACERx cohort. Patients were selected for TCR sequencing only if sufficient RNA was available from at least two tumor regions. For this clonotype: Its target antigen remains unknown. The record has no base qualities; no much larger clone is one base away.

Broad study findings and their caveats: Additional single-cell paired TCR alpha and beta sequencing was considered necessary to confirm, at a functional level, the hypothesis that regional TCRs recognize regional mutations. Ubiquitous expanded tumor TCRs were found in blood more often at tumor resection than at routine follow-up.

Libraries were prepared through 5' RACE. These reads were obtained on a NextSeq 500. To allow correction of PCR and sequencing errors, the TCR library protocol tagged every TCR cDNA molecule with a unique molecular identifier. The paper's processing steps were these. TCR identification, UMI-based error correction and CDR3 extraction were performed with Decombinator tools. Expanded TCRs were defined as those above a frequency of 2 per 1,000, corresponding to the top 1% of the tumor frequency distribution. Rényi diversity was computed with the R vegan package after subsampling each repertoire 100 times to 5,000 TCRs. CDR3 similarity networks were constructed using string-kernel similarity of amino acid triplets, with links drawn between CDR3s whose pairwise similarity was above 0.82. The raw public data were reprocessed by TCRdb itself: fastp quality trimming at Q25, MiXCR clonotype calling, in-frame beta chains only. When rows share a CDR3 protein, they turn into one entry using the most common DNA and genes. TCRdb assigned the V and J calls; the authors' analysis was not used. Here the sample has 15,000 or so distinct CDR3 sequences; 10% to 11% occur a single time. Under 40% of the sample is held by the ten biggest clonotypes.

The sequence derives from a female donor with early-stage non-small cell lung cancer. Specimen: PBMCs, collected at surgery.

The CDR3 reads CSARGLANEKLFF. In nucleotides, the sequence is TGCAGCGCCCGAGGGTTGGCTAATGAAAAACTGTTTTTT. The V and J segments used are TRBV29-1 and TRBJ1-4, with the D gene call left open. The germline V gene provides CDR1 SQVTM and CDR2 ANQGSEA. Trimming removed 7 bases from V and 3 bases from J, leaving 12 bases between the germline ends. Its CDR3 holds 13 amino acids, cysteine through phenylalanine. Only the CDR3 DNA stays, 39 bases, in frame from base 1. Where the CDR3 stops, the reference TRBV29-1 and TRBJ1-4 genes take over; the full variable domain is SAVISQKPSRDICQRGTSLTIQCQVDSQVTMMFWYRQQPGQSLTLIATANQGSEATYESGFVIDKFPISRPNLTFSTLTVSNMSPEDSSIYLCSARGLANEKLFFGSGTQLSVL.